The clone carrying this T cell receptor beta chain was detected only once. Its antigen is not known. This sample stems from a study of graft-versus-host responses after intestinal transplantation. Profiled with immunoSEQ multiplex PCR; TCRdb holds only in-frame clones, not every one. This table has around 110,000 clones, just over 90% appearing once. This sequence originates from a human donor who was the organ donor for an intestinal transplant. Sequences were derived from unstimulated CD4+ T cells sorted from spleen or lymph node cells, sampled before transplant.

CDR3 nucleotides: TGTGCCTGGAGAGGAAGAAGCGAAAAACTGTTTTTT. Its protein is CAWRGRSEKLFF. J is TRBJ1-4 and V is TRBV30; no firm D call. The CDR3 runs 12 residues. V dropped 3 bases and J dropped 8 bases, with 10 bases sitting between them. Germline-derived CDR1 and CDR2 are GTSNPN and SVGIG (reference sequence).